Below are 16 T cell receptor beta chains sequenced from a single sample in a study of CD8 T cells in ankylosing spondylitis. Study-wide results and limits: Within ankylosing spondylitis blood, a TCR beta motif made up of roughly eight highly homologous variants appeared to be characteristic.

These receptors' targets are unknown. A single record per CDR3 protein comes from TCRdb applying MiXCR to the 5' RACE reads. The top ten clones hold over 0.8% of a sample with 400,000 or so distinct CDR3 sequences, roughly a quarter of them seen once. The sequencing input was blood, either unsorted or a sorted T cell fraction (not recorded which). The receptors stem from a male donor with ankylosing spondylitis.

This chain connects TRBV24-1 to TRBJ1-2; maybe TRBD1 (5 bases). The germline CDR1 and CDR2 sequences are KGHDR and SFDVKD. Trimming cost V 3 bases and J 11 bases, with 9 bases left between them. This CDR3 has 11 amino acids. The CDR3 region is CATSDAGRYTF. DNA of the CDR3: TGTGCCACCAGTGATGCAGGGCGATACACCTTC.

The V and J genes are TRBV29-1 and TRBJ2-5; tentative D call: TRBD2 (6 bases). This CDR3 is built from 13 residues. Trimming stripped 6 bases from V and 0 bases from J, with 11 bases between. Germline values: CDR1 SQVTM, CDR2 ANQGSEA. The CDR3 spells CSVAGRNQETQYF. The CDR3 DNA reads as TGCAGCGTGGCGGGACGGAACCAAGAGACCCAGTACTTC.

In its sample, this clonotype was seen a few times. The chain recombines TRBV6-5 with TRBJ1-2; tentative D call: TRBD1 (5 bases). The CDR3 is 15 residues long. Trimming removed 2 bases from V and 2 bases from J, with 12 bases in between. Germline CDR1 MNHEY, CDR2 SVGAGI. CDR3 protein: CASSYAYGQNYGYTF. CDR3 coding DNA: TGTGCCAGCAGTTACGCGTACGGACAAAACTATGGCTACACCTTC.

This clonotype was counted between two and nine times. The V and J genes are TRBV11-2 and TRBJ2-1; D is possibly TRBD2 (6 bases). Per germline, CDR1 SGHAT and CDR2 FQNNGV. CDR3 length: 15 amino acids. Trimming took 5 bases from V and 5 from J, leaving 16 bases between them. The CDR3 region has the DNA TGTGCCAGCAGCCTATTCACGGGAGCCCACAATGAGCAGTTCTTC. This codes for CASSLFTGAHNEQFF.

Comment on this clonotype: At one boundary the junction diverges from the germline segment, which might be a read error. The rearrangement uses TRBV7-2 and TRBJ2-5; D might be TRBD2 (6 bases). The V gene's germline CDR1 is SGHTA and CDR2 FQGNSA. The CDR3 totals 14 residues. This CDR3 is CASTLAAAGGTQYF. CDR3 nucleotide sequence: TGTGCCAGCACCTTAGCGGCGGCGGGTGGGACCCAGTACTTC.

The rearrangement joins TRBV3-1 to TRBJ2-7, with TRBD2 identical over 8 bases. Germline assignment: CDR1 LGHDT and CDR2 YNNKEL (reference sequence). The ends lost 3 bases at V and 3 bases at J; junction bases unmatched: 4. There are 14 residues in the CDR3. CDR3 nucleotide sequence: TGTGCCAGCAGCCATGCCGGGACTAGCTACGAGCAGTACTTC. Residues: CASSHAGTSYEQYF.

This clonotype was seen a few times. The V call is TRBV2, the J call TRBJ2-3; D is possibly TRBD2 (5 bases). Trimming shortened V by 10 bases and J by 4 bases, and 15 bases separated the two germline ends. The CDR3 runs to 13 residues. From germline, CDR1 is SNHLY and CDR2 FYNNEI. DNA for the CDR3: TGTGCCACCGTCTGGCGGGCGGCAGATACGCAGTATTTT. Translating it yields CATVWRAADTQYF. Based on the CDR3 plus reference TRBV2 and TRBJ2-3, the full variable domain is EPEVTQTPSHQVTQMGQEVILRCVPISNHLYFYWYRQILGQKVEFLVSFYNNEISEKSEIFDDQFSVERPDGSNFTLKIRSTKLEDSAMYFCATVWRAADTQYFGPGTRLTVL.

V gene TRBV4-2 combines with J gene TRBJ2-5, with no clear D. From germline, CDR1 is LGHNA and CDR2 YNFKEQ. With 2 bases removed from V and 5 bases from J, the gap between germline ends came to 12 bases. The CDR3 loop spans 14 amino acids. CDR3 sequence reads: CASSQSGRLETQYF. CDR3 DNA sequence: TGTGCCAGCAGCCAATCCGGCCGGCTGGAGACCCAGTACTTC.

This clonotype was seen a handful of times. The chain uses TRBV7-2 and TRBJ1-2, with D perhaps matching TRBD1 (5 bases). Germline assignment: CDR1 SGHTA and CDR2 FQGNSA. V lost 1 base to trimming and J lost 4 bases, with 10 bases between them. The CDR3 has 14 residues. CDR3 sequence (DNA): TGTGCCAGCAGCTTAGTATGGGGGGTCTATGGCTACACCTTC. It specifies CASSLVWGVYGYTF.

The chain recombines TRBV20-1 with TRBJ2-7; TRBD2 is a possible D gene (6 bases). Germline V gene data show CDR1 as DFQATT and CDR2 as SNEGSKA (reference sequence). The ends were cut back, 2 bases at V and 2 bases at J, with 13 bases in the middle. The CDR3 extends over 14 amino acids. Here the CDR3 reads CSARKWEETYEQYF. The CDR3 nucleotides are TGCAGTGCTAGAAAGTGGGAGGAAACCTACGAGCAGTACTTC.

The sample holds a few counts of this clonotype. The chain links TRBV24-1 to TRBJ2-2; 16 nucleotides agree with TRBD2. V gave up 8 bases and J gave up 1 base; unmatched junction bases: 3. The CDR3 is 17 amino acids. The germline gives CDR1 KGHDR, CDR2 SFDVKD. The CDR3 DNA reads TGTGCCACCACCGGGACTAGCGGGAGGGTGAACACCGGGGAGCTGTTTTTT. Translating it yields CATTGTSGRVNTGELFF.

This rearrangement joins TRBV6-1 to TRBJ2-1; either TRBD1 or TRBD2 may supply D (5 bases each). V lost 3 bases, J lost 8 bases, and 17 bases lay in between. The germline V gene encodes CDR1 MNHNS and CDR2 SASEGT. The length of the CDR3 is 15 residues. As DNA, the CDR3 is TGTGCCAGCAGTGAGGATTGGGGACGTACGGATGAGCAGTTCTTC. This sequence encodes CASSEDWGRTDEQFF.

The CDR3 loop is CASSQSFNTEAFF. For the CDR3, the DNA is TGTGCCAGCAGCCAGAGTTTCAACACTGAAGCTTTCTTT. The chain links TRBV14 to TRBJ1-1, with unresolved D. The V end was cut by 3 bases, the J end by 2 bases, with 7 bases between. The CDR3 covers 13 residues. Germline CDR1 SGHDN, CDR2 FVKESK.

This clonotype was recorded a few times. J is TRBJ1-2 and V is TRBV12-3 or TRBV12-4; perhaps TRBD1 as D (5 bases). Trimming took off 7 bases at V and 5 bases at J, with 17 bases between the two ends. This CDR3 contains 14 residues. CDR3 DNA sequence: TGTGCCAGCACCCTTCTAACCAGGGAGTATGGCTACACCTTC. Protein: CASTLLTREYGYTF.

V is TRBV12-3 or TRBV12-4 and J is TRBJ1-2; TRBD1 aligns across 9 bases. The CDR3 sequence is 18 residues long. V trimming: 5 bases; J trimming: 5 bases; junction bases outside the gene matches: 18. The DNA for the CDR3 is TGTGCCAGCAGTCCCCGGGACAGGGCAAGAGAACTACGTTATGGCTACACCTTC. As protein: CASSPRDRARELRYGYTF.

The rearrangement links TRBV11-2 to TRBJ1-1, with 8 nucleotides matching TRBD1. The V segment lost 5 bases and the J segment 8 bases; nucleotides outside the gene matches: 10. The CDR3 runs 14 residues. In germline, CDR1 is SGHAT, CDR2 FQNNGV. The CDR3 loop is CASSRRTGFAEAFF. The CDR3 region has the DNA TGTGCCAGCAGCCGACGGACAGGGTTCGCCGAAGCTTTCTTT.